Shown below are 20 T cell receptor beta chains from a single sample sequenced in a study of T cell responses to AZD1222 COVID-19 vaccine. Profiling relied on immunoSEQ multiplex PCR, and the TCRdb table lists in-frame clones only, not all of them. The table has 150,000 or so clones, 92% seen once; the top ten hold roughly 3.4%. This sample comprised peripheral blood, obtained 28 days after the second AZD1222 dose. The source is an adult who received the AZD1222 COVID-19 vaccine.

The V gene is TRBV5-1, the J gene TRBJ2-7; D unclear. The CDR3 consists of 15 residues. Between the trimmed V and J ends, which lost 0 bases and 1 base, there was a span of 11 bases. Germline CDR1 and CDR2: SGHRS and YFSETQ. The CDR3 reads CASSLAVAESYEQYF. The CDR3 nucleotides read TGCGCCAGCAGCTTGGCGGTCGCCGAATCCTACGAGCAGTACTTC.

CDR3 loop: CASSLGAVLNTEAFF. CDR3 in DNA: TGTGCCAGCAGCTTAGGAGCGGTTTTGAACACTGAAGCTTTCTTT. J is TRBJ1-1 and V is TRBV7-9; D unresolved. This CDR3 spans 15 amino acids. Germline V CDR1 and CDR2: SEHNR, FQNEAQ (reference sequence). V lost 1 base and J lost 0, with 9 bases in between.

The V call is TRBV12-3 or TRBV12-4, the J call TRBJ1-1; the D is unclear. The CDR3 consists of 13 residues. Trimming pared 5 bases from V and 1 base from J, leaving 8 bases between. CDR3 DNA sequence: TGTGCCAGCAGTATCCAGTGGAACACTGAAGCTTTCTTT. This gives the protein CASSIQWNTEAFF.

In its sample, this clone was seen once. This rearrangement joins TRBV7-2 to TRBJ1-2; D gene unclear. Trimming pared 5 bases from V and 4 bases from J, leaving 11 bases between. The CDR3 length is 13 residues. In germline, CDR1 is SGHTA, CDR2 FQGNSA. For the CDR3, the DNA is TGTGCCAGCAGCCCCCGGTGGGGCTATGGCTACACCTTC. This sequence encodes CASSPRWGYGYTF.

The chain recombines TRBV27 with TRBJ2-7; the match to TRBD2 covers 8 bases. In germline, CDR1 is MNHEY, CDR2 SMNVEV (reference sequence). V gave up 4 bases and J gave up 7 bases; unmatched junction bases: 12. The CDR3 runs 15 residues. The CDR3 protein is CASSSQAAGDVEQYF. The CDR3 DNA reads TGTGCCAGCAGTTCCCAAGCAGCGGGGGACGTGGAGCAGTACTTC.

The rearrangement joins TRBV7-9 to TRBJ1-5; 10 nucleotides align to TRBD1. Germline V gene sequence: CDR1 SEHNR, CDR2 FQNEAQ (reference sequence). V lost 1 base to trimming and J lost 12 bases; unmatched junction nucleotides: 0. The CDR3 loop spans 12 amino acids. The DNA of the CDR3 is TGTGCCAGCAGCTTAGGGACAGGGGGCCAGCATTTT. Residues: CASSLGTGGQHF.

This clone was detected once. This sequence joins TRBV7-9 and TRBJ1-1; the D gene is possibly TRBD1 (5 bases). The V end lost 5 bases, the J end lost 1 base, and 8 bases lay between the germline ends. CDR3 size: 13 residues. Germline V gene data show CDR1 as SEHNR and CDR2 as FQNEAQ (reference sequence). The CDR3 coding sequence is TGTGCCAGCAGCCAGGGACCGAACACTGAAGCTTTCTTT. Translation: CASSQGPNTEAFF.

This chain connects TRBV6-1 to TRBJ1-1; perhaps TRBD1 as D (5 bases). CDR1 MNHNS and CDR2 SASEGT come from the germline V gene. Trimming took off 2 bases at V and 0 bases at J, with 7 bases between the two ends. The CDR3 runs to 14 residues. CDR3 in amino acids: CASSERQMNTEAFF. The CDR3 nucleotides read TGTGCCAGCAGTGAACGACAGATGAACACTGAAGCTTTCTTT.

The gene calls are TRBV10-3 and TRBJ1-1, with TRBD1 matching 12 bases. V dropped 10 bases and J dropped 1; count of bases not matched to a gene: 7. The CDR3 contains 15 residues. Germline CDR1 reads ENHRY; CDR2 reads SYGVKD. CDR3 protein: CATQGQGAENTEAFF. The CDR3 nucleotides are TGTGCCACCCAGGGACAGGGGGCGGAGAACACTGAAGCTTTCTTT.

This rearrangement joins TRBV2 to TRBJ1-2; TRBD1 might be the D (5 bases). Trimming cost V 4 bases and J 5 bases, with 8 bases left between them. Looked up from germline, CDR1 is SNHLY and CDR2 is FYNNEI. This CDR3 has 12 residues. The chain's CDR3 is CASSVQGYGYTF. Here the CDR3 DNA reads TGTGCCAGCAGTGTGCAGGGTTATGGCTACACCTTC.

V usage is TRBV9 and J usage is TRBJ2-5, with 7 nucleotides matching TRBD2. The germline V gene encodes CDR1 SGDLS and CDR2 YYNGEE. The junction had 9 bases not matched to a gene; V was cut back by 5 bases and J by 5 bases. The CDR3 is 14 amino acids. In DNA form, the CDR3 reads TGTGCCAGCAGTGAAGCGGGACGGCTGGAGACCCAGTACTTC. Translated: CASSEAGRLETQYF.

This clone was seen a few times. The chain joins TRBV21-1 to TRBJ1-5. TRBV21-1 is a pseudogene segment. The CDR3 runs 14 residues. The CDR3 sequence is CANVKVYSNQPQHF. The CDR3 DNA reads TGTGCCAATGTGAAGGTTTATAGCAATCAGCCCCAGCATTTT.

This chain links TRBV25-1 with TRBJ1-1; D might be TRBD1 (5 bases). Per germline, CDR1 MGHDK and CDR2 SYGVNS. V lost 8 bases and J lost 1, with 8 bases in between. The CDR3 runs 12 residues. The CDR3 reads CASWGSNTEAFF. The CDR3 coding sequence is TGTGCCAGCTGGGGCTCGAACACTGAAGCTTTCTTT.

This rearrangement joins TRBV7-2 to TRBJ1-1, with D perhaps TRBD1 (5 bases). This CDR3 is built from 12 residues. Germline lookup yields CDR1 SGHTA and CDR2 FQGNSA. The V end lost 5 bases, the J end lost 1 base, and 5 bases lay between the germline ends. CDR3 DNA: TGTGCCAGCAGCCAGGGGAACACTGAAGCTTTCTTT. This sequence encodes CASSQGNTEAFF.

The chain has TRBV7-2 and TRBJ2-1; 7 bases line up with TRBD2. Germline CDR1 reads SGHTA; CDR2 reads FQGNSA. V was pared by 4 bases and J by 10 bases, with 7 bases of the junction left unmatched. CDR3 size: 13 residues. The CDR3 is CASSSGGWREQFF. CDR3 DNA: TGTGCCAGCAGCTCGGGGGGATGGCGGGAGCAGTTCTTC. The whole variable domain, remainder taken from reference TRBV7-2 and TRBJ2-1, is GAGVSQSPSNKVTEKGKDVELRCDPISGHTALYWYRQSLGQGLEFLIYFQGNSAPDKSGLPSDRFSAERTGGSVSTLTIQRTQQEDSAVYLCASSSGGWREQFFGPGTRLTVL.

V gene TRBV30 combines with J gene TRBJ2-7; 11 bases are a match to TRBD2. The CDR3 is 14 residues long. The germline gives CDR1 GTSNPN, CDR2 SVGIG (reference sequence). J was trimmed by 4 bases and V by 5 bases; bases with no gene match: 7. CDR3 sequence reads: CAWGRTSGLYEQYF. The CDR3 DNA reads as TGTGCCTGGGGCCGGACTAGCGGGCTATACGAGCAGTACTTC.

The gene calls are TRBV28 and TRBJ1-2, with D unclear. The CDR3 is made up of 13 amino acids. The V end was cut by 5 bases, the J end by 8 bases, with 15 bases between. Per germline, CDR1 MDHEN and CDR2 SYDVKM. CDR3 sequence: CASSLPGRPGYTF. DNA of the CDR3: TGTGCCAGCAGTCTCCCGGGCAGGCCCGGCTACACCTTC.

V gene TRBV5-1 combines with J gene TRBJ2-3; the match to TRBD1 covers 7 bases. Germline V gene sequence: CDR1 SGHRS, CDR2 YFSETQ. V lost 0 bases and J lost 2; bases outside the gene matches: 12. This CDR3 region has 18 residues. As DNA, the CDR3 is TGCGCCAGCAGCTTGGGGGTGACAGGGATTGGGCCCACAGATACGCAGTATTTT. Translation gives CASSLGVTGIGPTDTQYF.

The chain recombines TRBV15 with TRBJ2-2, with TRBD1 identical over 11 bases. J gave up 7 bases and V 0 bases, and 4 bases lay outside the gene matches. The CDR3 runs to 16 residues. Germline V CDR1 and CDR2: LNHNV, YYDKDF (reference sequence). As DNA, the CDR3 is TGTGCCACCAGCAGAGAAGGACAGGGGGCGCTCGGGGAGCTGTTTTTT. Its translation: CATSREGQGALGELFF.

DNA for the CDR3: TGTGCCAGCAGCTTAGTTTCTACCGAGCAGTACTTC. Translation: CASSLVSTEQYF. This sequence joins TRBV7-2 and TRBJ2-7; D not certain. Germline CDR1 reads SGHTA; CDR2 reads FQGNSA. Trimming pared 1 base from V and 6 bases from J, leaving 7 bases between. The CDR3 extends over 12 amino acids.